This is a list of T cell receptor beta chains from one sample in a study of blood T cell repertoires in COVID-19. This table comes from immunoSEQ multiplex PCR, and its TCRdb copy is limited to in-frame clones, with some not included. Altogether 250,000 to 350,000 clones are present, around 90% being singletons, with the ten largest covering roughly 0.96%. The sequenced sample consisted of peripheral blood. The receptors derive from a woman aged 40 to 55 who had recovered from COVID-19. CDR3s include the opening cysteine and the closing phenylalanine or tryptophan. A D gene is named only where the DNA matches it firmly. Rows give clone size only sometimes, using once, few, many, or a class for an expanded clone.

D: .
size: .
V: TRBV11-1
J: TRBJ1-6
DNA: TGTGCCAGCAGCTTCGGACGGACTGGGGATTCACCCCTCCACTTT
CDR3: CASSFGRTGDSPLHF

D: .
size: .
V: TRBV28
J: TRBJ1-3
DNA: TGTGCCAGCAGTTTAAGAGGACGGGGCTCTGGAAACACCATATATTTT
CDR3: CASSLRGRGSGNTIYF

D: .
size: .
V: TRBV19
J: TRBJ1-6
DNA: TGTGCCAGTAGTACCGAGGACAGTATTTTGAATTCACCCCTCCACTTT
CDR3: CASSTEDSILNSPLHF

D: TRBD1
size: .
V: TRBV18
J: TRBJ2-5
DNA: TGTGCCAGCTCACCAGAGGGACAGGGGGCGTCCACGGAGACCCAGTACTTC
CDR3: CASSPEGQGASTETQYF

D: TRBD1
size: .
V: TRBV13
J: TRBJ2-5
DNA: TGTGCCAGCAGTCAAGGACAGGGGAAAGAGACCCAGTACTTC
CDR3: CASSQGQGKETQYF

D: TRBD2
size: .
V: TRBV19
J: TRBJ2-7
DNA: TGTGCCAGTAGTATCCTAGCGGGAGGGCCGGAGGAGCAGTACTTC
CDR3: CASSILAGGPEEQYF

D: .
size: .
V: TRBV6-4
J: TRBJ2-2
DNA: TGTGCCAGCAGTCGTCACGGGGGCACCGGGGAGCTGTTTTTT
CDR3: CASSRHGGTGELFF

D: TRBD2
size: .
V: TRBV2
J: TRBJ2-1
DNA: TGTGCCAGCCTGGATAGGCTAGCGGGCAATGAGCAGTTCTTC
CDR3: CASLDRLAGNEQFF

D: TRBD2
size: .
V: TRBV5-6
J: TRBJ2-7
DNA: TGTGCCAGCAGCCCCGATAGCGGGAGGGCCCAAGTCAAGTACTTC
CDR3: CASSPDSGRAQVKYF

D: TRBD2
size: .
V: TRBV7-2
J: TRBJ2-5
DNA: TGTGCCAGCAGCTTAGCTCGGACTAGCGTACAAGAGACCCAGTACTTC
CDR3: CASSLARTSVQETQYF

D: .
size: .
V: TRBV29-1
J: TRBJ1-4
DNA: TGCAGCGGGCGAGCAGGGGAAGGGGAAAAACTGTTTTTT
CDR3: CSGRAGEGEKLFF

D: .
size: .
V: TRBV18
J: TRBJ1-1
DNA: TGTGCCAGCTCACTAGGCCAGGCCTCCGCGAACACTGAAGCTTTCTTT
CDR3: CASSLGQASANTEAFF

D: .
size: .
V: TRBV12-3/TRBV12-4
J: TRBJ2-1
DNA: TGTGCCAGCAGTCCCGGGGGCTACAATGAGCAGTTCTTC
CDR3: CASSPGGYNEQFF

D: TRBD2
size: .
V: TRBV27
J: TRBJ2-5
DNA: TGTGCCAGCAGTCCACGGACTAGCGGGACACAAGAGACCCAGTACTTC
CDR3: CASSPRTSGTQETQYF

D: TRBD1
size: .
V: TRBV6-6
J: TRBJ1-3
DNA: TGTGCCAGCGGAGACAGGGGCCGCTCTGGAAACACCATATATTTT
CDR3: CASGDRGRSGNTIYF

D: .
size: .
V: TRBV11-2
J: TRBJ2-2
DNA: TGTGCCAGCAGCCTGAACACCGGGGAGCTGTTTTTT
CDR3: CASSLNTGELFF

D: TRBD1
size: .
V: TRBV27
J: TRBJ1-6
DNA: TGTGCCAGCAGTCCGCTCAGGGGGAGCTCCTATAATTCACCCCTCCACTTT
CDR3: CASSPLRGSSYNSPLHF

D: TRBD2
size: few
V: TRBV5-8
J: TRBJ2-1
DNA: TGTGCCAGCAGCACCGGGACTAACAATTACAATGAGCAGTTCTTC
CDR3: CASSTGTNNYNEQFF

D: TRBD1
size: .
V: TRBV5-1
J: TRBJ2-7
DNA: TGCGCCAGCAGCCCGCCGGGACAGCGCTCCTACGAGCAGTACTTC
CDR3: CASSPPGQRSYEQYF

D: TRBD1
size: .
V: TRBV9
J: TRBJ1-2
DNA: TGTGCCAGCAGCCCCAGCCGGGACAGCCCCTATGGCTACACCTTC
CDR3: CASSPSRDSPYGYTF

D: .
size: once
V: TRBV12-3/TRBV12-4
J: TRBJ1-2
DNA: TGTGCCAGCAGTTTGCAGAACTATGGCTACACCTTC
CDR3: CASSLQNYGYTF

D: .
size: .
V: TRBV2
J: TRBJ2-1
DNA: TGTGCCAGCAGTGGGGGGCAGGGCCCCTACAATGAGCAGTTCTTC
CDR3: CASSGGQGPYNEQFF

D: .
size: .
V: TRBV21-1
J: TRBJ2-7
DNA: TGTGCCAGCAGCGATGCCCTGCGGAGTACTACTGGCGAGCAGTACTTC
CDR3: CASSDALRSTTGEQYF

D: TRBD2
size: .
V: TRBV15
J: TRBJ2-5
DNA: TGTGCCACCAGCAGAGTGGGTCCTAGCGGGAGACTAGAGACCCAGTACTTC
CDR3: CATSRVGPSGRLETQYF

D: .
size: .
V: TRBV2
J: TRBJ2-7
DNA: TGTGCCAGCAGTGAAGCCCTAGCTCCGTTCGTAGGGCAGTACTTC
CDR3: CASSEALAPFVGQYF

D: TRBD1
size: .
V: TRBV24-1
J: TRBJ2-2
DNA: TGTGCCACCAGTGATTTAACCGGGACAGCGAACACCGGGGAGCTGTTTTTT
CDR3: CATSDLTGTANTGELFF

D: TRBD1
size: .
V: TRBV30
J: TRBJ1-2
DNA: TGTGCCTGGAGTGACTACCCTCCCCAGGACAGGTGGGGGGACGGCTACACCTTC
CDR3: CAWSDYPPQDRWGDGYTF

D: .
size: .
V: TRBV5-1
J: TRBJ2-1
DNA: TGCGCCAGCACCGTGTCCAGCGGAGTAAATGAGCAGTTCTTC
CDR3: CASTVSSGVNEQFF